The next 30 T cell receptor beta chains were all read from a single sample in a study of a mutant IDH1 vaccine in newly diagnosed glioma. Profiled with immunoSEQ multiplex PCR; TCRdb holds only in-frame clones, not every one. The sample includes 35,000 to 50,000 clones, 80% to 95% of them seen just once. Time point in this sample: week 23, last vaccination. All doses held 300 ug of mutant IDH1 20-mer peptide, with topical imiquimod. For these receptors, no antigen is known. Material: PBMCs, obtained from a glioma patient whose treatment included an IDH1 peptide vaccine. The receptors come from a man in his fifties with glioma.

This chain joins TRBV2 and TRBJ1-2; no clear D gene. Germline loops: CDR1 SNHLY, CDR2 FYNNEI. Trimming took off 8 bases at V and 7 bases at J, with 11 bases between the two ends. The CDR3 is made up of 11 amino acids. The DNA of the CDR3 is TGTGCCAGCCGCAGTGAGTTTGGCTACACCTTC. Its translation is CASRSEFGYTF.

V is TRBV5-6 and J is TRBJ2-3, with D possibly being TRBD1 (6 bases). V lost 7 bases and J lost 3, with 18 bases in between. Germline-derived CDR1 and CDR2 are SGHDT and YYEEEE. The CDR3 extends over 15 amino acids. CDR3 in DNA: TGTGCCAGCGGGGCCTTTAGGGGGTGGACAGATACGCAGTATTTT. Translation gives CASGAFRGWTDTQYF.

V gene TRBV9 combines with J gene TRBJ2-2; TRBD1 might be the D (5 bases). There are 17 residues in the CDR3. The germline gives CDR1 SGDLS, CDR2 YYNGEE. Trimming shortened V by 0 bases and J by 0 bases, and 12 bases separated the two germline ends. For the CDR3, the DNA is TGTGCCAGCAGCGTAGTAATGACAGATCCGAACACCGGGGAGCTGTTTTTT. Its protein product is CASSVVMTDPNTGELFF.

This sequence joins TRBV14 and TRBJ2-4, with D maybe TRBD1 (6 bases). Germline V gene lookup returns CDR1 SGHDN and CDR2 FVKESK. V lost 2 bases to trimming and J lost 2 bases, with 7 bases between them. CDR3 length equals 14 residues. CDR3 nucleotide sequence: TGTGCCAGCAGCCAACAGGGGACCAAAAACATTCAGTACTTC. This sequence encodes CASSQQGTKNIQYF.

The chain recombines TRBV7-9 with TRBJ1-3; a possible D gene is TRBD1 (5 bases). The CDR3 runs 16 residues. From germline, CDR1 is SEHNR and CDR2 FQNEAQ (reference sequence). Trimming left V 3 bases short and J 0 bases short, with 12 bases between. The CDR3 coding sequence is TGTGCCAGCAGCTTTCGGGGCGCCCACTCTGGAAACACCATATATTTT. Protein product: CASSFRGAHSGNTIYF.

CDR3 DNA: TGTGCCAGCAGCCGGCGGACAGGGGGTGATTCACCCCTCCACTTT. This encodes CASSRRTGGDSPLHF. This chain connects TRBV6-6 to TRBJ1-6; 10 positions match TRBD1. V lost 6 bases to trimming and J lost 8 bases; unmatched junction nucleotides: 7. The germline V gene encodes CDR1 MNHNY and CDR2 SVGAGI (reference sequence). The CDR3 runs to 15 residues.

The gene calls are TRBV4-3 and TRBJ2-5; 7 bases are shared with TRBD2. V was clipped by 5 bases and J by 7 bases; unmatched bases: 13. The V gene's germline CDR1 is LGHNA and CDR2 YSLEER. This CDR3 has 15 amino acids. CDR3 amino acids: CASSWEVWGGGTQYF. Here the CDR3 DNA reads TGCGCCAGCAGCTGGGAAGTTTGGGGCGGGGGGACCCAGTACTTC.

Only a few counts were recorded for this clone. The chain carries TRBV2 and TRBJ1-5, with no clear D. CDR1 SNHLY and CDR2 FYNNEI come from the germline V gene. This CDR3 is built from 13 residues. V lost 4 bases to trimming and J lost 3 bases, with 7 bases between them. The CDR3 is CASSATDNQPQHF. The DNA of the CDR3 is TGTGCCAGCAGTGCCACAGACAATCAGCCCCAGCATTTT.

This chain links TRBV30 with TRBJ1-4; TRBD1 matches 7 bases. The germline V gene has CDR1 GTSNPN and CDR2 SVGIG (reference sequence). V lost 1 base to trimming and J lost 8 bases; unmatched junction nucleotides: 10. This CDR3 spans 15 amino acids. CDR3 in amino acids: CAWSGYRGFREKLFF. The CDR3 DNA reads as TGTGCCTGGAGTGGATACAGGGGCTTTAGAGAAAAACTGTTTTTT.

V gene TRBV2 combines with J gene TRBJ1-2, with D possibly TRBD1 on 5 matching bases. In germline, CDR1 is SNHLY, CDR2 FYNNEI. Between the trimmed V and J ends, which lost 4 bases and 5 bases, there was a span of 8 bases. The CDR3 loop spans 12 amino acids. The CDR3 loop reads CASSGEGYGYTF. In DNA form, the CDR3 reads TGTGCCAGCAGTGGTGAGGGGTATGGCTACACCTTC.

The chain links TRBV4-3 to TRBJ2-7; a possible D gene is TRBD2 (7 bases). V shed 4 bases and J shed 0 bases, with 16 bases lying between them. The CDR3 consists of 16 residues. Germline V gene data show CDR1 as LGHNA and CDR2 as YSLEER. For the CDR3, the DNA is TGCGCCAGCAGCCGCCTGGGGGGGGGCTACTCCTACGAGCAGTACTTC. Translating it yields CASSRLGGGYSYEQYF.

V and J are TRBV28 and TRBJ1-5, with 7 bases lining up with TRBD1. Germline values: CDR1 MDHEN, CDR2 SYDVKM. This CDR3 region has 17 residues. Trimming took 1 base from V and 2 from J; bases not matched to a gene: 8. CDR3 sequence reads: CASSLYRGIRGNQPQHF. Here the CDR3 DNA reads TGTGCCAGCAGTTTATACAGGGGTATACGGGGCAATCAGCCCCAGCATTTT.

This clone was seen once. The chain employs TRBV29-1 and TRBJ2-1, with 12 bases that match TRBD2. V trimming: 5 bases; J trimming: 3 bases; junction bases outside the gene matches: 5. The CDR3 totals 15 residues. Per germline, CDR1 SQVTM and CDR2 ANQGSEA. The CDR3 region is CSVCGTSGLYNEQFF. CDR3 bases: TGCAGCGTTTGCGGGACTAGCGGGCTCTACAATGAGCAGTTCTTC.

The chain couples TRBV4-3 to TRBJ2-3; TRBD2 matches at 9 bases. Trimming removed 0 bases from V and 12 bases from J; junction bases left unmatched: 19. Germline V CDR1 and CDR2: LGHNA, YSLEER. The CDR3 has 18 amino acids. The DNA of the CDR3 is TGCGCCAGCAGCCAAGATCGGAAAGCGGGGGGCCACTCCAGACGTCAGTATTTT. Amino acid sequence: CASSQDRKAGGHSRRQYF.

As DNA, the CDR3 is TGCGCCAGCAGCCAACGGGACTCCCGAGACACTGAAGCTTTCTTT. Amino acid sequence: CASSQRDSRDTEAFF. The chain carries TRBV4-3 and TRBJ1-1; D is perhaps TRBD1 (5 bases). V was cut by 2 bases and J by 3 bases, with 13 bases left in between. The CDR3 has 15 residues. Looked up from germline, CDR1 is LGHNA and CDR2 is YSLEER.

This chain links TRBV6-1 with TRBJ2-1, with 8 bases aligning to TRBD1. CDR1 is MNHNS and CDR2 is SASEGT in the germline V gene. This CDR3 is built from 15 residues. Trimming cost V 4 bases and J 6 bases; bases outside gene matches: 8. The CDR3 region is CASSADRAGSNEQFF. As DNA, the CDR3 is TGTGCCAGCAGTGCGGACAGGGCGGGATCCAATGAGCAGTTCTTC.

This clone has only one observation. V gene TRBV5-6 combines with J gene TRBJ1-5; the D is unclear. This CDR3 has 12 amino acids. Germline lookup yields CDR1 SGHDT and CDR2 YYEEEE. The ends were cut back, 2 bases at V and 3 bases at J, with 3 bases in the middle. In DNA form, the CDR3 reads TGTGCCAGCAGCTTTTTCAATCAGCCCCAGCATTTT. Residues: CASSFFNQPQHF.

This chain joins TRBV4-2 and TRBJ1-1; no definite D call. This CDR3 contains 13 residues. Germline assignment: CDR1 LGHNA and CDR2 YNFKEQ. V was clipped by 3 bases and J by 1 base, with 6 bases between them. This CDR3 is CASSQTWNTEAFF. DNA of the CDR3: TGTGCCAGCAGCCAGACATGGAACACTGAAGCTTTCTTT.

The gene calls are TRBV5-1 and TRBJ2-7, with D unclear. The CDR3 runs 14 residues. V was trimmed by 0 bases and J by 1 base, leaving 8 bases between them. The germline V gene encodes CDR1 SGHRS and CDR2 YFSETQ. CDR3 in amino acids: CASSLEPVSYEQYF. In DNA, the CDR3 is TGCGCCAGCAGCTTGGAACCGGTTTCCTACGAGCAGTACTTC.

The CDR3 DNA reads TGTGCCAGCAGAGGGAAAGACAAACGCTATAACTATGGCTACACCTTC. Its protein product is CASRGKDKRYNYGYTF. This chain connects TRBV28 to TRBJ1-2; D ambiguous. Trimming pared 6 bases from V and 1 base from J, leaving 18 bases between. This CDR3 spans 16 amino acids. CDR1 is MDHEN, CDR2 SYDVKM, per germline.

The V and J genes are TRBV5-1 and TRBJ1-2; 7 bases are a match to TRBD1. J was trimmed by 4 bases and V by 2 bases; bases with no gene match: 5. This CDR3 has 14 residues. Germline assignment: CDR1 SGHRS and CDR2 YFSETQ. This chain's CDR3 is CASSLEGATYGYTF. As DNA, the CDR3 is TGCGCCAGCAGCTTAGAGGGGGCAACCTATGGCTACACCTTC. Full variable domain (remainder filled in from reference TRBV5-1 and TRBJ1-2): KAGVTQTPRYLIKTRGQQVTLSCSPISGHRSVSWYQQTPGQGLQFLFEYFSETQRNKGNFPGRFSGRQFSNSRSEMNVSTLELGDSALYLCASSLEGATYGYTFGSGTRLTVV.

The rearrangement links TRBV12-1 to TRBJ2-5; the D call of TRBD1 is as the table states it, not checked on the DNA. TRBV12-1 is described as a pseudogene. The CDR3 length is 17 residues. CDR3 protein: CASSSNQQGRGQETQYF. DNA of the CDR3: TGTGCCAGCAGCTCGAACCAACAGGGCAGGGGGCAAGAGACCCAGTACTTC.

The genes are TRBV4-3 and TRBJ2-7; 9 nucleotides match TRBD1. The CDR3 has 16 amino acids. CDR1 and CDR2 from the germline V gene are LGHNA and YSLEER. V was clipped by 1 base and J by 2 bases; unmatched bases: 6. This CDR3 is CASSQGAGQGPYEQYF. The CDR3 DNA sequence: TGCGCCAGCAGCCAAGGTGCAGGACAGGGGCCCTACGAGCAGTACTTC.

V usage is TRBV25-1 and J usage is TRBJ1-4; TRBD1 is a possible D gene (6 bases). Looked up from germline, CDR1 is MGHDK and CDR2 is SYGVNS. CDR3 length equals 14 residues. The V end was cut by 6 bases, the J end by 5 bases, with 13 bases between. The CDR3, as DNA: TGTGCCAGCAGGAGGACAGAAAAAAATGAAAAACTGTTTTTT. It is translated as CASRRTEKNEKLFF.

This rearrangement joins TRBV6-5 to TRBJ1-2; D ambiguous. Germline values: CDR1 MNHEY, CDR2 SVGAGI. The ends were cut back, 6 bases at V and 0 bases at J, with 14 bases in the middle. The CDR3 has 15 residues. CDR3 region: CASSKSTGTNYGYTF. DNA for the CDR3: TGTGCCAGCAGCAAGTCGACGGGGACTAACTATGGCTACACCTTC.

In the case of this clone: One end of the junction is discordant with germline, which a read error may explain. The chain is built from TRBV7-7 and TRBJ2-1; no reliable D call. Per germline, CDR1 SSHAT and CDR2 FNYEAQ (reference sequence). CDR3 length equals 14 residues. CDR3 nucleotide sequence: TGTGCTAGCAGCTTAGACCCCACGGGCAATGAGCAGTTCTTC. This codes for CASSLDPTGNEQFF. The variable domain in full, with the rest retrieved from reference TRBV7-7 and TRBJ2-1, is GAGVSQSPRYKVTKRGQDVTLRCDPISSHATLYWYQQALGQGPEFLTYFNYEAQPDKSGLPSDRFSAERPEGSISTLTIQRTEQRDSAMYRCASSLDPTGNEQFFGPGTRLTVL.

The V and J genes are TRBV9 and TRBJ2-6; 12 nucleotides agree with TRBD2. V shed 4 bases, J shed 3 bases, and the junction held 8 bases outside the gene matches. This CDR3 is 18 amino acids long. Germline assignment: CDR1 SGDLS and CDR2 YYNGEE. CDR3 sequence: CASSKRTSGEFGANVLTF. The CDR3 DNA is TGTGCCAGCAGCAAGCGGACTAGCGGGGAGTTTGGGGCCAACGTCCTGACTTTC.

The CDR3 sequence is CASSLRLAGANEQFF. The CDR3 coding sequence is TGTGCCAGCAGCTTGAGACTAGCGGGAGCGAATGAGCAGTTCTTC. This chain connects TRBV5-4 to TRBJ2-1; TRBD2 agrees at 12 bases. V lost 1 base to trimming and J lost 7 bases; unmatched junction nucleotides: 3. CDR1 is SGHNT and CDR2 is YYREEE in the germline V gene (reference sequence). CDR3 size: 15 residues.

The chain is built from TRBV6-1 and TRBJ1-2; 7 bases agree with TRBD1. The CDR3 contains 14 residues. The germline V gene has CDR1 MNHNS and CDR2 SASEGT. V gave up 5 bases and J gave up 1 base; unmatched junction bases: 4. The CDR3 is CASSKGQSNYGYTF. The CDR3, as DNA: TGTGCCAGCAGTAAGGGACAGAGTAACTATGGCTACACCTTC.

The chain joins TRBV4-3 to TRBJ1-3, with D unresolved. Germline V gene data show CDR1 as LGHNA and CDR2 as YSLEER. The CDR3 spans 15 residues. Trimming pared 5 bases from V and 2 bases from J, leaving 13 bases between. CDR3 DNA sequence: TGCGCCAGCAGCGAGGCAGACGCTCCTGGAAACACCATATATTTT. As protein: CASSEADAPGNTIYF.